These 20 T cell receptor beta chains came from one sample sequenced in a study of blood T cell repertoires in COVID-19. Method: immunoSEQ multiplex PCR; TCRdb's copy keeps in-frame clones and lacks some. This table holds approximately 200,000 clones, 75% to 90% found once. Input material: PBMCs or T cells enriched from blood (not recorded which). The origin of the receptors is a man aged 35-49 years who had recovered from COVID-19.

V and J are TRBV12-5 and TRBJ2-1; D is perhaps TRBD1 (6 bases). CDR3 size: 15 residues. V gave up 2 bases and J gave up 4 bases, with 12 bases separating them. CDR1 LGHNT and CDR2 FRNRAP come from the germline V gene. The chain's CDR3 is CASGLTTGRYNEQFF. The DNA of the CDR3 is TGTGCTAGTGGTTTGACAACAGGGCGGTACAATGAGCAGTTCTTC.

The rearrangement joins TRBV5-1 to TRBJ1-2; TRBD1 matches 8 bases. From germline, CDR1 is SGHRS and CDR2 YFSETQ. Trimming removed 4 bases from V and 6 bases from J; junction bases left unmatched: 8. The CDR3 consists of 14 residues. CDR3 sequence (DNA): TGCGCCAGCAGCGCAGGGGGCGTCGGGGATGGCTACACCTTC. As protein: CASSAGGVGDGYTF.

In the case of this clone: Other DNA sequences in the same sample also yield this CDR3. CDR3 amino acids: CASRRGTDSYEQYF. The CDR3 region has the DNA TGTGCCAGCAGGAGGGGGACAGACTCCTACGAGCAGTACTTC. This chain uses TRBV2 with TRBJ2-7; TRBD1 matches 7 bases. The CDR3 is made up of 14 amino acids. The germline V gene has CDR1 SNHLY and CDR2 FYNNEI. V dropped 6 bases and J dropped 0; count of bases not matched to a gene: 5. The full variable domain, completed using reference TRBV2 and TRBJ2-7, is EPEVTQTPSHQVTQMGQEVILRCVPISNHLYFYWYRQILGQKVEFLVSFYNNEISEKSEIFDDQFSVERPDGSNFTLKIRSTKLEDSAMYFCASRRGTDSYEQYFGPGTRLTVT.

The V gene is TRBV19, the J gene TRBJ1-5; 9 bases match TRBD1. The CDR3 extends over 14 amino acids. The germline gives CDR1 LNHDA, CDR2 SQIVND (reference sequence). Germline trimming cut 7 bases from V and 5 bases from J; bases unmatched to any gene: 6. The CDR3 DNA reads TGTGCCAGTACCGGGACAGGGACATATCAGCCCCAGCATTTT. It codes for CASTGTGTYQPQHF.

The chain links TRBV28 to TRBJ1-5; 8 positions match TRBD1. From germline, CDR1 is MDHEN and CDR2 SYDVKM. Germline trimming cut 6 bases from V and 5 bases from J; bases unmatched to any gene: 3. CDR3 length equals 13 residues. The CDR3 reads CASREQGDQPQHF. The CDR3 DNA is TGTGCCAGCAGGGAACAGGGGGATCAGCCCCAGCATTTT.

The chain is built from TRBV11-3 and TRBJ2-7; TRBD2 agrees at 10 bases. This CDR3 has 14 amino acids. Germline V lookup: CDR1 SGHNT, CDR2 YENEEA. With 2 bases clipped from V and 3 bases from J, the junction kept 1 base outside the gene matches. CDR3 loop: CASSLRTSGYEQYF. The DNA of the CDR3 is TGTGCCAGCAGCTTACGGACTAGCGGCTACGAGCAGTACTTC. The complete variable domain, with remaining parts taken from reference TRBV11-3 and TRBJ2-7, reads EAGVVQSPRYKIIEKKQPVAFWCNPISGHNTLYWYLQNLGQGPELLIRYENEEAVDDSQLPKDRFSAERLKGVDSTLKIQPAELGDSAVYLCASSLRTSGYEQYFGPGTRLTVT.

CDR3 region: CASSLQGSSSYEQYF. DNA for the CDR3: TGTGCCAGCAGCTTACAGGGATCTAGCTCCTACGAGCAGTACTTC. The chain recombines TRBV5-8 with TRBJ2-7; possibly TRBD1 for D (6 bases). This CDR3 is built from 15 residues. V was clipped by 2 bases and J by 0 bases, with 12 bases between them. Germline V lookup: CDR1 SGHTS, CDR2 YDEGEE.

Here the CDR3 DNA reads TGTGCCAGCAGTCCCGTCGGAGGTTCTTCCTACGAGCAGTACTTC. This gives the protein CASSPVGGSSYEQYF. The J gene is TRBJ2-7, the V gene TRBV28; tentatively, D is TRBD2 (5 bases). The V end lost 5 bases, the J end lost 1 base, and 15 bases lay between the germline ends. The CDR3 extends over 15 amino acids. Per the germline V gene, CDR1 is MDHEN and CDR2 is SYDVKM.

This clone has a single count. The chain employs TRBV19 and TRBJ2-7, with 7 bases aligning to TRBD1. CDR3 length equals 15 residues. Germline CDR1 is LNHDA and CDR2 is SQIVND (reference sequence). V shed 1 base and J 2 bases; nucleotides not matched to a gene: 5. The CDR3 region is CASSIGTGETYEQYF. The CDR3 DNA reads as TGTGCCAGTAGTATAGGGACAGGCGAAACCTACGAGCAGTACTTC.

Here the CDR3 DNA reads TGCAGCGTTGGGACAGGGCCGGGTCAGCCCCAGCATTTT. Translated, it gives CSVGTGPGQPQHF. V gene TRBV29-1 combines with J gene TRBJ1-5, with TRBD1 matching 8 bases. V shed 4 bases, J shed 6 bases, and the junction held 5 bases outside the gene matches. The CDR3 has 13 amino acids. The V gene's germline CDR1 is SQVTM and CDR2 ANQGSEA.

A single count supports this clone. This chain joins TRBV14 and TRBJ1-4, with D tentatively TRBD1 (5 bases). Trimming took 0 bases from V and 4 from J, leaving 9 bases between them. The CDR3 has 15 amino acids. Per germline, CDR1 SGHDN and CDR2 FVKESK. The CDR3 region is CASSQDIQGNEKLFF. The CDR3 DNA reads TGTGCCAGCAGCCAAGACATCCAGGGTAATGAAAAACTGTTTTTT.

This clone was counted between two and nine times. V usage is TRBV20-1 and J usage is TRBJ1-1; TRBD1 matches 10 bases. Per germline, CDR1 DFQATT and CDR2 SNEGSKA (reference sequence). J gave up 7 bases and V 5 bases, and 1 base lay outside the gene matches. This CDR3 has 11 residues. DNA of the CDR3: TGCAGTGCTGACAGGGGGCTTGAAGCTTTCTTT. Translated: CSADRGLEAFF.

A few counts support this clone. V is TRBV5-4 and J is TRBJ2-2; tentative D call: TRBD2 (6 bases). The germline V gene encodes CDR1 SGHNT and CDR2 YYREEE (reference sequence). The CDR3 is 16 amino acids. The V and J ends lost 0 bases and 2 bases respectively, with 11 bases between them. CDR3 in amino acids: CASSLAAGGNTGELFF. CDR3 nucleotides: TGTGCCAGCAGCTTGGCAGCGGGTGGAAACACCGGGGAGCTGTTTTTT.

The V and J genes are TRBV6-2 or TRBV6-3 and TRBJ1-1; D perhaps matches TRBD1 (5 bases). Germline values: CDR1 MNHEY, CDR2 SVGEGT. The CDR3 extends over 15 amino acids. Trimming cost V 0 bases and J 6 bases, with 14 bases left between them. CDR3 residues: CASSYSGQGSAEAFF. CDR3 sequence (DNA): TGTGCCAGCAGTTACTCCGGCCAGGGATCAGCTGAAGCTTTCTTT.

The chain has TRBV9 and TRBJ2-1; D remains ambiguous. The germline V gene has CDR1 SGDLS and CDR2 YYNGEE. This CDR3 contains 15 residues. V gave up 0 bases and J gave up 0 bases, with 7 bases separating them. CDR3 sequence (DNA): TGTGCCAGCAGCGTAGGAGGCAACTCCTACAATGAGCAGTTCTTC. It yields the protein CASSVGGNSYNEQFF.

The chain has TRBV3-1 (or the pseudogene TRBV3-2) and TRBJ2-1, with 8 bases aligning to TRBD1. CDR3 size: 16 residues. The ends lost 1 base at V and 5 bases at J; junction bases unmatched: 7. CDR1 and CDR2 (germline): LGHDT, YNNKEL (reference sequence). The CDR3 here is CASSQVGQGRDNEQFF. The DNA for the CDR3 is TGTGCCAGCAGCCAAGTCGGACAGGGACGGGACAATGAGCAGTTCTTC.

The rearrangement joins TRBV10-1 to TRBJ2-2; 9 nucleotides match TRBD1. The trim removed 6 bases at V and 4 bases at J, leaving 3 bases unmatched. CDR1 is WNHNN, CDR2 SYGVQD, per germline (reference sequence). The CDR3 has 14 residues. The CDR3 DNA reads TGCGCCAGCAGCCTGGACAGGGGCACCGGGGAGCTGTTTTTT. This codes for CASSLDRGTGELFF.

The V gene is TRBV4-1, the J gene TRBJ2-3; 8 bases map to TRBD2. The germline CDR1 and CDR2 sequences are MGHRA and YSYEKL. The CDR3 covers 15 residues. J lost 6 bases, V lost 1 base, and 6 bases had no gene match. The CDR3 DNA reads TGCGCCAGCAGCCAAGGCGGGACTAGTGAGGATACGCAGTATTTT. Translated, it gives CASSQGGTSEDTQYF.

V is TRBV4-1 and J is TRBJ2-1; D is undetermined. Trimming took 1 base from V and 5 from J, leaving 3 bases between them. CDR3 length equals 12 residues. The germline CDR1 and CDR2 sequences are MGHRA and YSYEKL. CDR3 loop: CASSQGNNEQFF. As DNA, the CDR3 is TGCGCCAGCAGCCAAGGTAACAATGAGCAGTTCTTC.

The genes are TRBV5-6 and TRBJ1-1; a possible D gene is TRBD1 (6 bases). Between the trimmed V and J ends, which lost 3 bases and 1 base, there was a span of 10 bases. The V gene's germline CDR1 is SGHDT and CDR2 YYEEEE. This CDR3 has 14 amino acids. This CDR3 is CASSWQGQNTEAFF. The CDR3 DNA follows: TGTGCCAGCAGCTGGCAGGGGCAGAACACTGAAGCTTTCTTT. Variable domain in full (rest from reference TRBV5-6 and TRBJ1-1): DAGVTQSPTHLIKTRGQQVTLRCSPKSGHDTVSWYQQALGQGPQFIFQYYEEEERQRGNFPDRFSGHQFPNYSSELNVNALLLGDSALYLCASSWQGQNTEAFFGQGTRLTVV.